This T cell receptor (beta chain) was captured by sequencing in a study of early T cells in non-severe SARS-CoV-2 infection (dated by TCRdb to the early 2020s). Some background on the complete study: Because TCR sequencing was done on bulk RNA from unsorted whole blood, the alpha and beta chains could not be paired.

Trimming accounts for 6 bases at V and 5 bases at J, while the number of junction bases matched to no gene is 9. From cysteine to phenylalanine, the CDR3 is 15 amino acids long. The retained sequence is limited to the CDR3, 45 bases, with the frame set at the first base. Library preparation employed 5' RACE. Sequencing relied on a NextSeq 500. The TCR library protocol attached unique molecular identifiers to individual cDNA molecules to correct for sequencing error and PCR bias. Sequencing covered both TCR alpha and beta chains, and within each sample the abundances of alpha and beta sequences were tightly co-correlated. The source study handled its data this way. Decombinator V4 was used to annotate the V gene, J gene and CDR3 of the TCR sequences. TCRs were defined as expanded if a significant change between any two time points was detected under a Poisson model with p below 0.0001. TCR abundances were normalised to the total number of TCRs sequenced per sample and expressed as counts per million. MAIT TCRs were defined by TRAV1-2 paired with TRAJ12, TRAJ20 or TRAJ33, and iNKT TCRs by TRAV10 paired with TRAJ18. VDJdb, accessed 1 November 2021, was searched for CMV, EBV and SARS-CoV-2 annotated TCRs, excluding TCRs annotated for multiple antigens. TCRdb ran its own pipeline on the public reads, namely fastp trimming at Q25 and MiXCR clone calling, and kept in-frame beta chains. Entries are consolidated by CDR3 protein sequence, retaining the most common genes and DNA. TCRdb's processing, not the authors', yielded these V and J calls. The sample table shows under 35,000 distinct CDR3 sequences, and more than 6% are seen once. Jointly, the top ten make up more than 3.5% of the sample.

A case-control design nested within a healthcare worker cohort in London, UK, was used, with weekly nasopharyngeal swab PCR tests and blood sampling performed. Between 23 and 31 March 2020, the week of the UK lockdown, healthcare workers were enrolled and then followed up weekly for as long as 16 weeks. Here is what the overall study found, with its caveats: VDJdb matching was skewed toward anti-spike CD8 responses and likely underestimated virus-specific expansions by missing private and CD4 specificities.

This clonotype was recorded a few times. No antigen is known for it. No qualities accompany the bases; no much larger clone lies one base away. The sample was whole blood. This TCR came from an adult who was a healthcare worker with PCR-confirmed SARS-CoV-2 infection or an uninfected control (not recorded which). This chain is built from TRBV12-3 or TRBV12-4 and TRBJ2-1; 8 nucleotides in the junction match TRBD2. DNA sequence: TGTGCCAGCAGGTCGACGGGGGGGACTGACAATGAGCAGTTCTTC. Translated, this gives CASRSTGGTDNEQFF.